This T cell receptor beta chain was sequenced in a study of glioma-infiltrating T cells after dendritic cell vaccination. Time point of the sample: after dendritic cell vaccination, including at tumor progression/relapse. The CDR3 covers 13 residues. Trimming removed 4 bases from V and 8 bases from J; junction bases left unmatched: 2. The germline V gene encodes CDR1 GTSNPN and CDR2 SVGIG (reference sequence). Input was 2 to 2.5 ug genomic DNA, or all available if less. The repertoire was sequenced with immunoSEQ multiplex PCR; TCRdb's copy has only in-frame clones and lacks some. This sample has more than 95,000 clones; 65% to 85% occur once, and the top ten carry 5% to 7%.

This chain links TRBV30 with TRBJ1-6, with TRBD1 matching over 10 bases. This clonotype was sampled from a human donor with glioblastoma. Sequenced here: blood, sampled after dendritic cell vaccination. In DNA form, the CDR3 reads TGTGCCTGGACCGGGACAGGGGATTCACCCCTCCACTTT. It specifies CAWTGTGDSPLHF.